These 14 T cell receptor beta chains share one sample of origin, sequenced in a study of control samples from healthy donors and cancer patients. The protocol was immunoSEQ multiplex PCR, while the TCRdb copy is restricted to in-frame clones and leaves out a portion. Found here are around 110,000 clones, 93% of them singletons; the top ten hold roughly 2.6%. The material sequenced was blood. The origin of the receptors is a man between 25 and 39 years old in good health.

The chain uses TRBV9 and TRBJ2-2; 10 bases line up with TRBD2. CDR1 and CDR2 (germline): SGDLS, YYNGEE. The CDR3 is 16 amino acids. V shed 3 bases, J shed 3 bases, and the junction held 5 bases outside the gene matches. CDR3 amino acids: CASSGSGGAYTGELFF. The CDR3 DNA reads TGTGCCAGCAGCGGAAGCGGGGGGGCCTACACCGGGGAGCTGTTTTTT.

This chain links TRBV5-1 with TRBJ2-1; 10 positions agree with TRBD2. Germline values: CDR1 SGHRS, CDR2 YFSETQ. Unmatched junction bases numbered 5, after V lost 7 bases and J lost 7 bases. This CDR3 has 13 amino acids. CDR3 loop: CASALAGSNEQFF. For the CDR3, the DNA is TGCGCCAGCGCACTAGCGGGGTCTAATGAGCAGTTCTTC.

This clone was seen just once. The V gene is TRBV7-3, the J gene TRBJ1-2; no definite D call. The V end was cut by 10 bases, the J end by 4 bases, with 13 bases between. Germline V gene data show CDR1 as SGHTA and CDR2 as FQGTGA. CDR3 size: 12 residues. The CDR3 DNA sequence: TGTGCCACCCCAAGAGGGTTCTATGGCTACACCTTC. Translated: CATPRGFYGYTF.

V gene TRBV7-2 combines with J gene TRBJ1-2; D not resolved. Germline lookup yields CDR1 SGHTA and CDR2 FQGNSA. Trimming left V 0 bases short and J 9 bases short, with 23 bases between. The CDR3 has 17 residues. This chain's CDR3 is CASSLASLARRLASYTF. The CDR3 DNA reads TGTGCCAGCAGCTTAGCGTCCCTCGCCCGCAGGCTCGCGAGCTACACCTTC.

The genes are TRBV10-2 and TRBJ2-5, with D uncertain. The closer fit of TRBJ2-7 to the DNA end suggests the J call may be wrong. Germline CDR1 reads WSHSY; CDR2 reads SAAADI. The CDR3 consists of 14 residues. CDR3 residues: CASSEPPLLYEQYF. CDR3 DNA: TGCGCCAGCAGTGAGCCCCCCTTACTCTACGAGCAGTACTTC.

In this sample, this clone turned up once. The V and J genes are TRBV10-1 and TRBJ2-7, with TRBD2 identical over 8 bases. J lost 5 bases, V lost 8 bases, and 17 bases had no gene match. CDR1 and CDR2 (germline): WNHNN, SYGVQD (reference sequence). The CDR3 is made up of 16 amino acids. Written as DNA, the CDR3 is TGCGCCAGCCGGACGTTAGGAGGCGGGGGGTTCCACGAGCAGTACTTC. It translates to CASRTLGGGGFHEQYF.

The rearrangement uses TRBV3-1 (or the pseudogene TRBV3-2) and TRBJ1-2; D is undetermined. This CDR3 contains 18 residues. Per the germline V gene, CDR1 is LGHDT and CDR2 is YNNKEL (reference sequence). V was trimmed by 2 bases and J by 4 bases, leaving 23 bases between them. Written as DNA, the CDR3 is TGTGCCAGCAGCCAAAATCCCCACCCACAAATAGGTGGCTATGGCTACACCTTC. Protein sequence: CASSQNPHPQIGGYGYTF.

The chain has TRBV5-1 and TRBJ1-4; the D gene is possibly TRBD1 (6 bases). Germline CDR1 and CDR2: SGHRS and YFSETQ. The CDR3 is 15 residues long. Trimming took off 4 bases at V and 0 bases at J, with 10 bases between the two ends. CDR3 protein: CASSPRTATNEKLFF. The DNA of the CDR3 is TGCGCCAGCAGCCCCAGGACAGCAACTAATGAAAAACTGTTTTTT.

CDR3: CASRETGTNTEAFF. DNA of the CDR3: TGTGCCAGCAGGGAGACAGGGACCAACACTGAAGCTTTCTTT. This chain connects TRBV6-5 to TRBJ1-1; 7 bases agree with TRBD1. V lost 6 bases and J lost 2; bases outside the gene matches: 6. The length of the CDR3 is 14 residues. Germline V gene lookup returns CDR1 MNHEY and CDR2 SVGAGI.

Concerning this clone itself: At one boundary the junction diverges from the germline segment, which might be a read error. The V call is TRBV5-3, the J call TRBJ2-1; D unresolved. TRBV5-3 is placed among ORFs of uncertain function. CDR3 size: 15 residues. This CDR3 is CVRSLVSEPLNEQFF. CDR3 DNA: TGTGTCAGAAGCTTGGTGTCAGAACCTTTGAATGAGCAGTTCTTC.

The chain has TRBV7-9 and TRBJ2-7; weak D call: TRBD1 (6 bases). Germline CDR1 and CDR2: SEHNR and FQNEAQ (reference sequence). Trimming removed 7 bases at V and 3 bases at J, with 22 bases between. The CDR3 is 16 amino acids. The CDR3 DNA follows: TGTGCCAGCACCCTTTGTAGGGGGAATTTCTGCTACGAGCAGTACTTC. This sequence encodes CASTLCRGNFCYEQYF.

Points on this clone: A junction end diverges from the germline sequence, so it may reflect a read error. V is TRBV29-1 and J is TRBJ1-2; D remains unclear. This CDR3 has 15 amino acids. Germline CDR1 SQVTM, CDR2 ANQGSEA. The CDR3 nucleotides are TGCAGCGTCCCGGGTACTAACCCCGTATTGTATGACTACACCTTC. This translates into CSVPGTNPVLYDYTF.

Concerning this clone: The identical CDR3 is also encoded by other nucleotide sequences in the sample. The rearrangement joins TRBV2 to TRBJ1-2; the D is unclear. V was pared by 4 bases and J by 6 bases, with 6 bases between. The germline gives CDR1 SNHLY, CDR2 FYNNEI. The length of the CDR3 is 11 residues. This chain's CDR3 is CASSGTDGYTF. The CDR3 region has the DNA TGTGCCAGCAGTGGAACCGATGGCTACACCTTC.

The chain combines TRBV5-5 with TRBJ1-2; no clear D gene. The CDR3 covers 14 residues. V lost 6 bases and J lost 2, with 14 bases in between. Germline V gene lookup returns CDR1 SGHKS and CDR2 YYEKEE (reference sequence). CDR3 amino acids: CASNPLAANYGYTF. CDR3 bases: TGTGCCAGCAACCCCCTCGCAGCAAACTATGGCTACACCTTC.